The TCR beta chain under discussion was sequenced for a study of shared clonotypes between healthy human individuals. A single count supports this clone. Its antigen is not identified. Donors, healthy HIV-negative adults, lacked recent acute infections or vaccinations. Using about 0.2 ug DNA, tens of thousands of T cell genomes, the sorted-subset replicate PCRs were run. Only in-frame clones appear in the TCRdb table, and some are missing; sequencing was by immunoSEQ multiplex PCR. The table records approximately 1.5 million clones, around 98.5% of them present only once. Trimming cost V 2 bases and J 5 bases; bases outside gene matches: 9. CDR3 length: 16 amino acids. The germline gives CDR1 KGHSH, CDR2 LQKENI. Overall study findings and caveats: Richness estimates generally favored naive over memory subsets. How much donors shared clonotypes was expected to be affected by sequencing depth.

This rearrangement joins TRBV18 to TRBJ2-1; 7 bases match TRBD2. The sequenced sample was naive CD4+ T cells sorted from blood. Subset reported: CD45RA+ positively selected. This TCR came from a young man in good health. CDR3 sequence: CASSPRGGSRNNEQFF. DNA of the CDR3: TGTGCCAGCTCACCAAGAGGCGGGAGTCGGAACAATGAGCAGTTCTTC.